This T cell receptor (beta chain) was recovered during a study of shared clonotypes between healthy human individuals (TCRdb year 2020). At the level of the whole study: Three men and a couple of women, aged 18 to 49 years, made up the cohort. Different laboratories and diverse techniques were used to prepare libraries and sequence TCR repertoires, to increase sequencing depth and limit assay-specific biases. Per donor, three plates each were used for CD4 naive and CD4 memory, two for CD8 naive, and one for CD8 memory. To estimate repertoire size and how much clonotypes are shared between individuals, the study performed deep sequencing of blood TCR repertoires from 4 to 6 healthy adults. Between about 0.94 and 10 billion PBMCs per donor were obtained by leukapheresis. Overall results and qualifications from the work: Naive subsets generally had larger estimated clonotype richness than memory subsets did. Only blood was sampled, and tissue TCR repertoires likely differ from those in blood. About 5% of naive CD4, approximately 3.7% of naive CD8, around 2.3% of memory CD4, and approximately 0.4% of memory CD8 clonotypes were shared across a handful of donors. Rarefaction of sorted-subset datasets indicated incomplete sequencing despite the large sequencing depth. Compared with non-shared clonotypes, clonotypes shared by all four sorted-subset donors had higher generation probabilities. Because the study included a small number of donors, the genetic and exposure-history diversity represented was limited. Pairwise subsampling led to the expectation that sequencing depth would affect the degree of clonotype sharing among donors.

Note on this clone: What this receptor recognizes is not known. The record has no base qualities; no much larger clone is one base away.

Using the deep immunoSEQ assay, TCR CDR3 regions were amplified from genomic DNA by multiplex PCR. Genomic DNA extracted from each cell subset was distributed evenly over all wells of several immunoSEQ 96-well plates, and each plate served as one replicate. For sorted subsets, each replicate PCR was loaded with roughly 200 ng genomic DNA, equivalent to approximately 33,000 T cell genomes. Purified libraries were measured with a Qubit 3.0 fluorometer, size-checked on a Bioanalyzer 2100, and measured again with the KAPA Library Quantification kit. A separate single-read 150-cycle Illumina NextSeq 550 flow cell was used to sequence each immunoSEQ 96-well plate. Processing in the source paper ran as follows. Because only junctional sequences without quality scores were contained in the immunoSEQ output, filtering matching that applied to full-length reads could not be performed. To assign V/J genes and CDR3, sequences were annotated using PyIR, a Python wrapper for IgBLAST v1.9, with IMGT germline references. Any read was removed if the V/J assignment was weak (E-value above 1e-6), the CDR3 was missing, or the read contained stop codons, out-of-frame junctions, or ambiguous translated residues. V3J clonotypes were defined by identical inferred V gene, J gene, and CDR3 amino acid sequence. Percentage overlap between repertoires was computed as shared unique clonotypes divided by the size of the smaller repertoire. Richness of each repertoire was evaluated using RTK rarefaction, the Chao1 estimator, and Recon v2.1 estimates of unobserved clonotypes. Generation probabilities were computed with OLGA for all TCRbeta clonotypes obtained by the gDNA method from several donors. Drawn from immuneACCESS, this table holds only the in-frame rearrangements with V and J called that TCRdb kept. Clones are partly lost; checked studies trace under half to an unresolved V gene and leave the rest unexplained. That table supplies the V and J calls and clone size; D and trimming were determined from the DNA. For this sample there are hundreds of thousands of clones; about 96% appear just once. The ten largest account for 0.095% to 0.13% of the sample.

CD8 naive samples consisted of CD45RO-negative cells that were positively selected for CCR7, yielding a CD45RA+CCR7+ population without TemRA cells. Donors were healthy HIV-negative adults with no recently reported acute infections or vaccinations. Every donor was a Caucasian adult living in Nashville, Tennessee, USA. After blood collection by leukapheresis, PBMCs were isolated using Ficoll-Histopaque density gradient centrifugation and then cryopreserved in the vapor phase of liquid nitrogen. Analytical flow cytometry was used to check the purity and quantity of each magnetically sorted T cell population. Genomic DNA was isolated from every sorted fraction and measured by UV absorbance on a Nanodrop 2000c. The trim is 6 bases for V and 5 bases for J, with a gap of 10 bases between the germline ends. From the germline V gene (reference sequence), CDR1 is MNHEY and CDR2 is SMNVEV. The CDR3 covers 12 residues, taking in both the cysteine and the phenylalanine. This entry keeps only the CDR3 DNA: 36 bases, framed from base 1.

This TCR came from a woman aged 25 to 39 in good health. Recombination joined TRBV27 with TRBJ1-1; no D gene is confidently identified. Material: naive CD8+ T cells sorted from blood. The cell subset or site label corresponds to: CD45RA+CCR7+. The nucleotides read TGTGCCAGCAGAAATATGGATACTGAAGCTTTCTTT. The resulting protein is CASRNMDTEAFF.